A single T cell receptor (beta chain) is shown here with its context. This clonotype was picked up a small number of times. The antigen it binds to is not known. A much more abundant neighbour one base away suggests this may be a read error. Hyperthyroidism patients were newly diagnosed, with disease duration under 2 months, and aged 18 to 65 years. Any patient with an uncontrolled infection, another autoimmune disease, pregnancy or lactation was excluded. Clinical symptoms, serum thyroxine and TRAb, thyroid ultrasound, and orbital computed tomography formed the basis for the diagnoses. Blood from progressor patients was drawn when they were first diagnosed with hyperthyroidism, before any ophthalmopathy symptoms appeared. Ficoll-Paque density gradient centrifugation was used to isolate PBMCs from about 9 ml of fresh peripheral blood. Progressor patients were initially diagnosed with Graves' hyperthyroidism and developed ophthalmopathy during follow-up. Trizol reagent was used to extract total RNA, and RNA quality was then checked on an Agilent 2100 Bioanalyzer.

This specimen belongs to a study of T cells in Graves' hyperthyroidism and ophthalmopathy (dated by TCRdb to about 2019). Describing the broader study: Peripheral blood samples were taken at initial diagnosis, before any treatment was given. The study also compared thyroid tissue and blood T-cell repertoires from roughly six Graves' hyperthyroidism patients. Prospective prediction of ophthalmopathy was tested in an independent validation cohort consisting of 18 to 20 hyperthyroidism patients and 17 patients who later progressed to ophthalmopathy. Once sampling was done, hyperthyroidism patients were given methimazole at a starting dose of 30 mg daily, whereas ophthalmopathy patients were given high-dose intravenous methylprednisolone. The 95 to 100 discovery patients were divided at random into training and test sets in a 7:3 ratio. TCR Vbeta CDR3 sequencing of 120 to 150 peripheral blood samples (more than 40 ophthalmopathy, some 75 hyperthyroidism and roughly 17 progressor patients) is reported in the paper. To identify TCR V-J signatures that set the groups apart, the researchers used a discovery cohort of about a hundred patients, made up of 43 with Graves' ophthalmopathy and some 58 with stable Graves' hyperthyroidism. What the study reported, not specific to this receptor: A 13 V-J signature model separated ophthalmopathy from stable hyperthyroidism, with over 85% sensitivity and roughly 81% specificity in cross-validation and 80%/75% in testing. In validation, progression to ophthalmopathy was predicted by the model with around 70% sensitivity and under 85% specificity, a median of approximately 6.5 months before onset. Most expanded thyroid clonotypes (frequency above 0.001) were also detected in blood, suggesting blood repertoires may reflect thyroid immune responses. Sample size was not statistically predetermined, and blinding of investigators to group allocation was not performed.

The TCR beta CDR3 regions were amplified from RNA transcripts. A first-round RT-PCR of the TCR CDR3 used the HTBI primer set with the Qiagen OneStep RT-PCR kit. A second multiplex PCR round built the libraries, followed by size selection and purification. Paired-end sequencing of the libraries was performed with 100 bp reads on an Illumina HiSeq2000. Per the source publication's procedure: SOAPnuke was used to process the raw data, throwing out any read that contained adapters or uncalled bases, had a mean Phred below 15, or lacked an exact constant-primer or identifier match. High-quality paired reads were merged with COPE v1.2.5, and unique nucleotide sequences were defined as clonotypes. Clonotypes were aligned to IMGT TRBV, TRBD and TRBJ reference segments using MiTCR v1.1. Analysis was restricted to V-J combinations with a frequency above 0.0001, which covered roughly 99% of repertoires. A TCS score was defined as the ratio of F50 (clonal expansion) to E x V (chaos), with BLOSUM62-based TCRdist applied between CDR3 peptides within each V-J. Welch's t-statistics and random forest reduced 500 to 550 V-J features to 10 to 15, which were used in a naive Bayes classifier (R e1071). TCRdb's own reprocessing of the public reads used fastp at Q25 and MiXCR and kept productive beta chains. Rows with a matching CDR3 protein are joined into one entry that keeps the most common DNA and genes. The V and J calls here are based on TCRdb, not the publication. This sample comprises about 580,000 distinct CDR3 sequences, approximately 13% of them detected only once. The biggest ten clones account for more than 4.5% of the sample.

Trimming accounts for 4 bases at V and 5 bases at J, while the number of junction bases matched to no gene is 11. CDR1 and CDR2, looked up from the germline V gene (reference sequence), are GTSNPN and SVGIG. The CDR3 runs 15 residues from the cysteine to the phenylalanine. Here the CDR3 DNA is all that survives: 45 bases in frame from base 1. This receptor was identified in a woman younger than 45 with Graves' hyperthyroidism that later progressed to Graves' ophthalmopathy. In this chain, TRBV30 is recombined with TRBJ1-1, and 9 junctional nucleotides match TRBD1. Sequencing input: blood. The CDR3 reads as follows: CAWKNGWTGVTEAFF. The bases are TGTGCCTGGAAGAATGGTTGGACAGGGGTAACTGAAGCTTTCTTT.